This passage covers 8 T cell receptor beta chains from one sample sequenced in a study of PD-L1 blockade in urothelial cancer. Profiled with immunoSEQ multiplex PCR; TCRdb holds only in-frame clones, not every one. The table includes some 60,000 clones, around 84% detected once. Sequenced material: PBMCs, taken around atezolizumab (anti-PD-L1) treatment. The receptors come from a man in his forties or fifties with urothelial cancer.

V and J are TRBV6-5 and TRBJ2-2, with D possibly being TRBD2 (6 bases). The V gene lost 3 bases and the J gene lost 5 bases, with 13 bases spanning the gap. CDR1 and CDR2 from the germline V gene are MNHEY and SVGAGI. The CDR3 totals 15 residues. In nucleotides, the CDR3 is TGTGCCAGCAGTTATAGAGGAGGGCGGACCGGGGAGCTGTTTTTT. Translating it yields CASSYRGGRTGELFF.

J is TRBJ1-5 and V is TRBV6-5; maybe TRBD1 (5 bases). The length of the CDR3 is 13 residues. The V and J ends lost 6 bases and 9 bases respectively, with 15 bases between them. Germline-derived CDR1 and CDR2 are MNHEY and SVGAGI. DNA for the CDR3: TGTGCCAGCAGGAGCCAGGGTATAGGGCCCCAGCATTTT. Amino acids: CASRSQGIGPQHF.

V is TRBV27 and J is TRBJ2-1; 13 bases map to TRBD2. CDR1 and CDR2 from the germline V gene are MNHEY and SMNVEV (reference sequence). J gave up 9 bases and V 6 bases, and 8 bases lay outside the gene matches. The CDR3 extends over 15 amino acids. CDR3 sequence reads: CASSYGLAGAGEQFF. The CDR3 coding sequence is TGTGCCAGCAGCTACGGACTAGCGGGAGCGGGTGAGCAGTTCTTC.

This rearrangement joins TRBV7-8 to TRBJ2-4; 9 bases line up with TRBD1. The V gene end was trimmed by 5 bases and the J gene end by 2 bases; junction bases not matched to a gene: 4. Germline-derived CDR1 and CDR2 are SGHVS and FQNEAQ. The CDR3 runs 15 residues. The CDR3 bases are TGTGCCAGCAGCCGGGACAGGGACTCCAAAAACATTCAGTACTTC. The encoded protein is CASSRDRDSKNIQYF.

J is TRBJ1-4 and V is TRBV4-1; D is perhaps TRBD1 (5 bases). Germline assignment: CDR1 MGHRA and CDR2 YSYEKL. This CDR3 region has 16 residues. V shed 1 base and J shed 2 bases, with 11 bases lying between them. The CDR3 loop is CASSQASGRTNEKLFF. The CDR3 region has the DNA TGCGCCAGCAGCCAAGCCTCAGGGCGCACTAATGAAAAACTGTTTTTT.

The CDR3 DNA is TGCGCCAGCAGCCAAGAGCCATCGGTGGCTGAAGCTTTCTTT. It specifies CASSQEPSVAEAFF. This rearrangement joins TRBV4-1 to TRBJ1-1, with no clear D. This CDR3 is built from 14 residues. Germline loops: CDR1 MGHRA, CDR2 YSYEKL. With 0 bases removed from V and 6 bases from J, the gap between germline ends came to 11 bases.

The chain combines TRBV11-3 with TRBJ2-4; D may be TRBD2 (6 bases). Trimming took off 5 bases at V and 2 bases at J, with 16 bases between the two ends. The CDR3 runs 16 residues. CDR1 SGHNT and CDR2 YENEEA come from the germline V gene. CDR3 nucleotide sequence: TGTGCCAGCAGCCTTCGGCTAGCGCCCTCCAAAAACATTCAGTACTTC. It codes for CASSLRLAPSKNIQYF.

The chain combines TRBV7-2 with TRBJ2-3; 9 bases match TRBD1. The CDR3 runs to 15 residues. Germline V CDR1 and CDR2: SGHTA, FQGNSA. Trimming at V came to 5 bases and at J to 5 bases, leaving 8 bases not matched to a gene. The CDR3 sequence is CASSIRDRVGDTQYF. In DNA, the CDR3 is TGTGCCAGCAGCATCCGGGACAGGGTGGGAGATACGCAGTATTTT.